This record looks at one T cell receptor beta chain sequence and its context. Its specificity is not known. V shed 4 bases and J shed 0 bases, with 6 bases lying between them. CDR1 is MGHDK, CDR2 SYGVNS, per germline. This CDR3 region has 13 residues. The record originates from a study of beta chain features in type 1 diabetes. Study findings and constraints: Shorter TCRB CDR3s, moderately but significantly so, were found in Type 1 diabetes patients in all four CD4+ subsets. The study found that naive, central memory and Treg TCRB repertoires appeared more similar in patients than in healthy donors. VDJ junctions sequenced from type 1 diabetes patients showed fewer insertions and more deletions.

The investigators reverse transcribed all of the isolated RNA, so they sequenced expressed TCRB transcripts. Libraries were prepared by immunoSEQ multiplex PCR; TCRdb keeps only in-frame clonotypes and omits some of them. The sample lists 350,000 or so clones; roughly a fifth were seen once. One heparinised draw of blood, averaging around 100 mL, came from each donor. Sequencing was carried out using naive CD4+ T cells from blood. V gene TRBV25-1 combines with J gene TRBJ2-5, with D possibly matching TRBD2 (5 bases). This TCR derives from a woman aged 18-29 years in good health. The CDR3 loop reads CASSGGYQETQYF. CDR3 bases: TGTGCCAGCAGTGGAGGGTACCAAGAGACCCAGTACTTC.